This T cell receptor beta chain was recorded in a study of blood T cell repertoires in COVID-19. Turning to the study itself: T cells, B-cell-depleted T cells, or PBMCs supplied cDNA or gDNA.

In the original workflow: Researchers report that nucleated cell counts were estimated from reference gene primer amplification. Repertoires were generated with immunoSEQ multiplex PCR, while TCRdb's copy carries only in-frame clones and drops some. The V and J calls and clone size come from that table; D and trimming were worked out from the DNA. The repertoire holds about 170,000 clones, with 75% to 90% as singletons. Sequenced sample: peripheral blood. This TCR derives from a human donor with acute or convalescent COVID-19. The donor label of this sample is uncertain.

The CDR3 bases are TGTGCCAGCAGCGTAGCCGGACAGGGGAGGTATAACGAGCAGTACTTC. It translates to CASSVAGQGRYNEQYF. V gene TRBV9 combines with J gene TRBJ2-7; TRBD1 aligns across 9 bases. This CDR3 spans 16 amino acids. CDR1 SGDLS and CDR2 YYNGEE come from the germline V gene. J was trimmed by 5 bases and V by 0 bases; bases with no gene match: 9.